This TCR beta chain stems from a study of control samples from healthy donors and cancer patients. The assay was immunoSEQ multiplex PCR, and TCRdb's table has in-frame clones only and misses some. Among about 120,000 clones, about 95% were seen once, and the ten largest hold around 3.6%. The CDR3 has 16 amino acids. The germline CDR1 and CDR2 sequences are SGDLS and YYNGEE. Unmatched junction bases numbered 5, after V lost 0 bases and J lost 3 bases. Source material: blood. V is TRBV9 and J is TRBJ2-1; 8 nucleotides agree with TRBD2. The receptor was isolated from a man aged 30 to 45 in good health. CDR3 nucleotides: TGTGCCAGCAGCGTAGGAGCGGGGGACGTCTACAATGAGCAGTTCTTC. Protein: CASSVGAGDVYNEQFF.